What follows describes a single T cell receptor beta chain. Its target is not known. This record belongs to a study of T cell repertoires in cytomegalovirus infection. This CDR3 spans 14 amino acids. Looked up from germline, CDR1 is MNHNS and CDR2 is SASEGT. Trimming cost V 5 bases and J 7 bases, with 15 bases left between them. One entry per CDR3 protein results from TCRdb running MiXCR on the reads. Altogether a few hundred thousand distinct CDR3 sequences are present, about 42% being singletons, with the ten largest covering about 41%. V and J are TRBV6-1 and TRBJ2-1; the D gene is possibly TRBD2 (7 bases). Material: cultured PBMCs, obtained from culture after CMV antigen stimulation. The TCR was taken from a human donor in good health (CMV status not recorded). Some clones in this sample may be carry-over from other donors' samples. CDR3 sequence reads: CASSYGGARNEQFF. In DNA, the CDR3 is TGTGCCAGCAGTTATGGGGGGGCGCGAAATGAGCAGTTCTTC.